The TCR beta chain described here comes from a study of response to subunit inactivated influenza vaccine. Regarding the study as a whole: Authors suggested that a seasonal influenza vaccination recruits few new T cells each time.

Trimming removed 1 base at V and 5 bases at J, with 8 bases between. The length of the CDR3 is 13 residues. CDR1 is LGHNA, CDR2 YNFKEQ, per germline. This clonotype has at least ten counts. No antigen is known for it. MiXCR, run by TCRdb on the RT-PCR reads, gives a single entry per CDR3 protein. The table has a few hundred thousand distinct CDR3 sequences, around 20% seen once. The sequence derives from a man between 50 and 69 years old who received an inactivated influenza vaccine. The rearrangement uses TRBV4-2 and TRBJ1-1, with D unresolved. The sequencing used PBMCs from blood, collected less than 22 months after vaccination. CDR3 region: CASSQVEITEAFF. The CDR3 coding sequence is TGTGCCAGCAGCCAAGTGGAAATTACTGAAGCTTTCTTT.